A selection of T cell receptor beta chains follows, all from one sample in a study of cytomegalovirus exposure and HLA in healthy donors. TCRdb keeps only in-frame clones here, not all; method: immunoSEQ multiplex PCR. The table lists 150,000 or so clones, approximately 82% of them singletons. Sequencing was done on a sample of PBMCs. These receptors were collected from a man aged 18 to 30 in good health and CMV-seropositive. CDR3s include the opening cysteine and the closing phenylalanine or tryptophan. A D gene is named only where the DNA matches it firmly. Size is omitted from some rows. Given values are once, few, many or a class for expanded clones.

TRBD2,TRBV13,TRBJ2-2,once,TGTGCCAGCAGCTTCCTGCTAGCGGGTAACACCGGGGAGCTGTTTTTT,CASSFLLAGNTGELFF
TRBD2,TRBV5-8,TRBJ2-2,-,TGTGCCAGCAGCAACCAGGGACTAGCGGCGAACACCGGGGAGCTGTTTTTT,CASSNQGLAANTGELFF
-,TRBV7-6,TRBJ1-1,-,TGTGCCAGCAGCGAGCAAACAGGGATGAACACTGAAGCTTTCTTT,CASSEQTGMNTEAFF
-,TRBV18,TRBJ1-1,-,TGTGCCAGCTCACCAATGGGAGGCCACACTGAAGCTTTCTTT,CASSPMGGHTEAFF
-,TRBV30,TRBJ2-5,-,TGTGCCTGGAGTACGGGAGTCACCGAGACCCAGTACTTC,CAWSTGVTETQYF
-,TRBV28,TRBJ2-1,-,TGTGCCAGCGGGGCTTTTGGCGGCAACTCCTACAATGAGCAGTTCTTC,CASGAFGGNSYNEQFF
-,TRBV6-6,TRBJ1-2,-,TGTGCCAGCAGTGACAAAAACTATGGCTACACCTTC,CASSDKNYGYTF
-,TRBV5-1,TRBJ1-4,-,TGCGCCAGCAGCTTGATTCCGGGTAATGAAAAACTGTTTTTT,CASSLIPGNEKLFF
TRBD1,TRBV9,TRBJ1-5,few,TGTGCCAGCAAAAAACCGGGACAGAAGGCCCCTGGATATCAGCCCCAGCATTTT,CASKKPGQKAPGYQPQHF
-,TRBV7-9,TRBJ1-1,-,TGTGCCACTGCGGGGAACACTGAAGCTTTCTTT,CATAGNTEAFF
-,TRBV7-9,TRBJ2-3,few,TGTGCCAGCAGCTTTAGTAGTCTAGAAACAGATACGCAGTATTTT,CASSFSSLETDTQYF
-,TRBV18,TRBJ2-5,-,TGTGCCAGCTCACCAAATAGAGAGACCCAGTACTTC,CASSPNRETQYF
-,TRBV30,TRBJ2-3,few,TGTGCCTGGGAGAAATCAGATACGCAGTATTTT,CAWEKSDTQYF
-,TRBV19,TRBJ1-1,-,TGTGCCAGTACCACATCGTCGAACACTGAAGCTTTCTTT,CASTTSSNTEAFF
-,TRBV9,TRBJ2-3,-,TGTGCCAGCAGCGCCCTTTCAGATACGCAGTATTTT,CASSALSDTQYF
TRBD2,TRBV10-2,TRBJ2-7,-,TGCGCCAGCAGCGACGCGGGAGTCGAGCAGTACTTC,CASSDAGVEQYF
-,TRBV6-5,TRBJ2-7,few,TGTGCCAGCGCCTACGGAGCCTACTCCTACGAGCAGTACTTC,CASAYGAYSYEQYF
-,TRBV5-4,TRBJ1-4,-,TGTGCCAGCAGCTTCGGGAGAAATAATGAAAAACTGTTTTTT,CASSFGRNNEKLFF
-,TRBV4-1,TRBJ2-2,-,TGCGCCAGCAGCCACAGCATTGCCGCTAGCGTCTCGAACACCGGGGAGCTGTTTTTT,CASSHSIAASVSNTGELFF
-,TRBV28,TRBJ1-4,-,TGTGCCAGCAGCCTTAGGAGCGGGGGCGGCGAGGAAAAACTGTTTTTT,CASSLRSGGGEEKLFF
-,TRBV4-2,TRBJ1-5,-,TGTGCCAGCAGCCAATATATAGGGGGGGCTAGCAATCAGCCCCAGCATTTT,CASSQYIGGASNQPQHF
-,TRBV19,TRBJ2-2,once,TGTGCCAGCCGGCGGCCCTACACCGGGGAGCTGTTTTTT,CASRRPYTGELFF
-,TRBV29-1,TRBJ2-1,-,TGCAGCGTTGAGACTACCACCTCCTACAATGAGCAGTTCTTC,CSVETTTSYNEQFF
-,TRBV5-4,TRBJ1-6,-,TGTGCCAGCAGCTTCGCAGGGGATAATTCACCCCTCCACTTT,CASSFAGDNSPLHF
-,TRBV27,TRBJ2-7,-,TGTGCCAGCAGTCCCTTTGACAGGACCCCTGAGCAGTACTTC,CASSPFDRTPEQYF
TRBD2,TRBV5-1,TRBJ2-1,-,TGCGCCAGCAGCGCTACCATGGGAGCGGGAGCAAACAATGAGCAGTTCTTC,CASSATMGAGANNEQFF
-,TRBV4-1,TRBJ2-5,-,TGCGCCAGCAGCCAAAGGGCCCGACAGAGTGGGACCCAGTACTTC,CASSQRARQSGTQYF
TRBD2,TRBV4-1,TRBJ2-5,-,TGCGCCAGCAGCCGGATTCTAGCGGTCCAAGAGACCCAGTACTTC,CASSRILAVQETQYF
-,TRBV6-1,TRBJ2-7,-,TGTGCCAGCAGTGACCGAGCTAGCCGGTACGAGCAGTACTTC,CASSDRASRYEQYF
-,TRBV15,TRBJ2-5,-,TGTGCCACCAGCAGCGGGGTTCAAGAGACCCAGTACTTC,CATSSGVQETQYF
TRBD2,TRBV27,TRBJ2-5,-,TGTGCCAGCAGTGCGGGAGGATCGGGGAAGACCCAGTACTTC,CASSAGGSGKTQYF
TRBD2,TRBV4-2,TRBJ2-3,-,TGTGCCAGCAGCCATTCCTGGGGACTAGTTACGAGCACAGATACGCAGTATTTT,CASSHSWGLVTSTDTQYF
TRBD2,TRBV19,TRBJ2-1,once,TGTGCCAGTAGTAAGTTAGAAGCGGGAGGATCCTACAATGAGCAGTTCTTC,CASSKLEAGGSYNEQFF
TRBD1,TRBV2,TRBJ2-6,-,TGTGCCAGCAGAAGGAGACAGGGTACTGGGGCCAACGTCCTGACTTTC,CASRRRQGTGANVLTF
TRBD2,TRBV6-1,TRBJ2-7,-,TGTGCCTGCCGAAGGCCTAGCGGGTCGTACGAGCAGTACTTC,CACRRPSGSYEQYF
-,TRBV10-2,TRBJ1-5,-,TGCGCCAGCAGTTCGGACACCTATCAGCCCCAGCATTTT,CASSSDTYQPQHF
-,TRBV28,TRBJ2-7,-,TGTGCCAGCAGCCCACCCCCAAGCACCTACGAGCAGTACTTC,CASSPPPSTYEQYF
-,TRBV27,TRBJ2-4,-,TGTGCCAGCAGTTACAGGGTTGGCAAAAACATTCAGTACTTC,CASSYRVGKNIQYF
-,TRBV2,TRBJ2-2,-,TGTGCCAGCAGAGGAGGTATTTTAACCGGGGAGCTGTTTTTT,CASRGGILTGELFF
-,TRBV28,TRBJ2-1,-,TGTGCCAGCGGGCTCATTAGCTCCTACAATGAGCAGTTCTTC,CASGLISSYNEQFF
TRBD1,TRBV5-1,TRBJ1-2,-,TGCGCCAGCAGCTTGGTGGGACAGGGGGCCTATGGCTACACCTTC,CASSLVGQGAYGYTF
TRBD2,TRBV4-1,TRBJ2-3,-,TGCGCCAGCAGCCATACTCTAGCGGGATTAACAGATACGCAGTATTTT,CASSHTLAGLTDTQYF
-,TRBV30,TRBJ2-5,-,TGTGCCTGGAGTGTAACCTCCGAAGGGGCCCAGTACTTC,CAWSVTSEGAQYF
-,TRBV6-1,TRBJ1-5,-,TGTGCCAGCAGGGAACAGGGCAGTAGCAATCAGCCCCAGCATTTT,CASREQGSSNQPQHF